This T cell receptor beta chain was recovered during a study of PD-1 blockade in classical Hodgkin lymphoma. General study results and limits: It was CD4+ TCR diversity, not CD8+, that rose significantly by C4D1.

Relapses following autologous stem cell transplantation were seen in all patients, with brentuximab vedotin exposure varying. Trimming took off 4 bases at V and 7 bases at J, with 16 bases between the two ends. This CDR3 contains 14 residues. Germline V CDR1 and CDR2: SGHVS, FNYEAQ. The protocol was immunoSEQ multiplex PCR, while the TCRdb copy is restricted to in-frame clones and leaves out a portion. The data show 29,000 or so clones, with under 70% seen just once and roughly 15% held by the top ten. In regard to this clone: Its antigen remains unknown.

The clonotype was recovered from a human donor with classical Hodgkin lymphoma. This sample comprised peripheral blood mononuclear cells (PBMCs), obtained before the second cycle of nivolumab. The gene calls are TRBV7-6 and TRBJ2-5, with a weak D call TRBD1 (6 bases). Written as DNA, the CDR3 is TGTGCCAGCAGCTACCGGGAACCCAGGGGGACCCAGTACTTC. Its translation is CASSYREPRGTQYF.